These 22 T cell receptor beta chains share one sample of origin, sequenced in a study of T-cell reconstitution after alpha-beta-depleted transplantation in children. The library targeted TCRbeta and was prepared with unique molecular identifiers. TCRdb reprocessed the PCR reads via MiXCR and lists one record per CDR3 protein. Of some 830,000 distinct CDR3 sequences in the sample, around 17% were seen once. The source was PBMCs, mostly from graft donor cells, collected 360 days after TCRalphabeta/CD19-depleted stem cell transplant. All receptors come from a male patient between 5 and 17 years old who had a stem cell transplant for acute lymphoblastic leukemia, so the T cells may come from the graft donor.

The rearrangement links TRBV5-1 to TRBJ2-3; TRBD1 matches 7 bases. This CDR3 has 16 amino acids. Germline-derived CDR1 and CDR2 are SGHRS and YFSETQ. V trimming: 5 bases; J trimming: 3 bases; junction bases outside the gene matches: 12. The CDR3 bases are TGCGCCAGCAGAGCTGAATTCGGGACAGCGACAGATACGCAGTATTTT. It translates to CASRAEFGTATDTQYF.

The sample holds one count of this clonotype. Its ends do not fully match the called genes, so a read error is possible. V is TRBV10-2 and J is TRBJ1-1; weak D call: TRBD1 (5 bases). The CDR3 has 14 residues. Germline CDR1 reads WSHSY; CDR2 reads SAAADI. The CDR3 spells CASSITRLDTQAFF. The DNA for the CDR3 is TGCGCCAGCAGTATTACCCGGCTGGACACTCAAGCTTTCTTT.

In its sample, this clonotype was seen a few times. The genes are TRBV12-3 or TRBV12-4 and TRBJ2-3, with 10 bases that match TRBD2. V lost 4 bases, J lost 4 bases, and 8 bases stayed unmatched. The CDR3 covers 16 residues. The CDR3 region has the DNA TGTGCCAGCAGTTCCCCTCTAGCGGGAGCGGCAGATACGCAGTATTTT. Protein sequence: CASSSPLAGAADTQYF.

This clonotype was seen many times. This chain joins TRBV20-1 and TRBJ2-3, with a weak D call TRBD2 (6 bases). With 2 bases removed from V and 4 bases from J, the gap between germline ends came to 16 bases. The CDR3 runs 15 residues. Germline CDR1 and CDR2: DFQATT and SNEGSKA (reference sequence). The DNA for the CDR3 is TGCAGTGCTAGACTAAGCGGGTTTGCACCAGATACGCAGTATTTT. It is translated as CSARLSGFAPDTQYF.

This clonotype has ten or more counts. This sequence joins TRBV3-1 and TRBJ1-6, with TRBD1 matching 10 bases. Germline V lookup: CDR1 LGHDT, CDR2 YNNKEL (reference sequence). V was clipped by 8 bases and J by 8 bases; unmatched bases: 12. The CDR3 is 16 amino acids. CDR3 coding DNA: TGTGCCAGCGGACAGGGGGTCCCCCCTTGGGATTCACCCCTCCACTTT. This encodes CASGQGVPPWDSPLHF.

This clonotype was seen once. The chain joins TRBV19 to TRBJ2-1, with 13 bases aligning to TRBD2. J gave up 4 bases and V 1 base, and 10 bases lay outside the gene matches. The CDR3 length is 19 residues. Germline V gene lookup returns CDR1 LNHDA and CDR2 SQIVND (reference sequence). CDR3 DNA: TGTGCCAGTAGTATAGTCGGGACTAGCGGGATGGGATCTTACAATGAGCAGTTCTTC. Its translation: CASSIVGTSGMGSYNEQFF.

The chain employs TRBV21-1 and TRBJ2-5; the DNA was not used to check the table's D call, TRBD2. TRBV21-1 is a documented pseudogene. The CDR3 totals 15 residues. In DNA form, the CDR3 reads TGTGCCAGCAGCCTTTCCTGCGCGGGAGATGAGACCCAGTACTTC. As protein: CASSLSCAGDETQYF.

The rearrangement joins TRBV5-1 to TRBJ2-7, with TRBD2 matching over 8 bases. V shed 0 bases, J shed 3 bases, and the junction held 8 bases outside the gene matches. This CDR3 has 16 amino acids. CDR1 is SGHRS and CDR2 is YFSETQ in the germline V gene. For the CDR3, the DNA is TGCGCCAGCAGCTTGGTGGGGGGACTAGGGGACTACGAGCAGTACTTC. It encodes CASSLVGGLGDYEQYF.

This clonotype was found many times. The gene calls are TRBV20-1 and TRBJ2-1; perhaps TRBD2 as D (6 bases). V was shortened by 2 bases and J by 8 bases, with 19 bases between the two germline ends. Germline lookup yields CDR1 DFQATT and CDR2 SNEGSKA (reference sequence). There are 15 residues in the CDR3. This CDR3 is CSARTIPGVSDEQFF. As DNA, the CDR3 is TGCAGTGCTAGAACGATCCCGGGAGTATCAGATGAGCAGTTCTTC.

The sample holds a few counts of this clonotype. This chain connects TRBV20-1 to TRBJ2-1; D is undetermined. V dropped 4 bases and J dropped 9 bases, with 19 bases sitting between them. The CDR3 totals 14 residues. The germline gives CDR1 DFQATT, CDR2 SNEGSKA (reference sequence). The CDR3 bases are TGCAGTGCTACCTCTCCCTCTGCCGGAGCTGAGCAGTTCTTC. Residues: CSATSPSAGAEQFF.

The rearrangement uses TRBV24-1 and TRBJ2-7, with D maybe TRBD1 (6 bases). Trimming left V 12 bases short and J 2 bases short, with 13 bases between. Germline lookup yields CDR1 KGHDR and CDR2 SFDVKD. This CDR3 region has 12 residues. The CDR3 is CAVSSGAYEQYF. DNA for the CDR3: TGTGCCGTAAGTTCAGGGGCCTACGAGCAGTACTTC.

The chain recombines TRBV11-1 with TRBJ2-1; 14 nucleotides align to TRBD2. CDR3 size: 21 residues. The germline gives CDR1 SGHAT, CDR2 FQDESV (reference sequence). V gave up 5 bases and J gave up 0 bases; unmatched junction bases: 15. CDR3 sequence reads: CASSHGGPGLAGGNSYNEQFF. DNA for the CDR3: TGTGCCAGCAGCCACGGGGGGCCCGGACTAGCGGGAGGCAACTCCTACAATGAGCAGTTCTTC.

This clonotype was counted at least ten times. The chain is built from TRBV9 and TRBJ2-1; D is perhaps TRBD1 or TRBD2 (6 bases each). Germline V gene sequence: CDR1 SGDLS, CDR2 YYNGEE. CDR3 size: 12 residues. V lost 5 bases and J 10 bases, leaving 13 bases between the germline ends. The DNA for the CDR3 is TGTGCCAGCAGACCCCGGGGGCGGGAGCAGTTCTTC. Protein: CASRPRGREQFF.

This clonotype was observed at least ten times. This sequence joins TRBV5-1 and TRBJ2-4, with 9 nucleotides matching TRBD1. V lost 0 bases, J lost 6 bases, and 1 base stayed unmatched. Germline V gives CDR1 SGHRS, CDR2 YFSETQ. This CDR3 contains 14 residues. CDR3 region: CASSLDRGPNIQYF. The CDR3 nucleotides are TGCGCCAGCAGCTTGGACAGGGGGCCAAACATTCAGTACTTC.

This clonotype was counted a few times. The V gene is TRBV12-3 or TRBV12-4, the J gene TRBJ2-6, with 7 positions matching TRBD2. The CDR3 extends over 15 amino acids. V was clipped by 7 bases and J by 1 base; unmatched bases: 4. CDR3 DNA: TGTGCCAGCACCGAGCGGGGTTCTGGGGCCAACGTCCTGACTTTC. Its protein product is CASTERGSGANVLTF.

The chain carries TRBV20-1 and TRBJ2-5; 7 nucleotides align to TRBD2. The V gene end was trimmed by 6 bases and the J gene end by 5 bases; junction bases not matched to a gene: 15. The length of the CDR3 is 15 residues. Looked up from germline, CDR1 is DFQATT and CDR2 is SNEGSKA (reference sequence). CDR3 region: CSAASSGSSRETQYF. CDR3 nucleotide sequence: TGCAGTGCGGCGTCTAGCGGCTCCTCTCGGGAGACCCAGTACTTC.

This sequence joins TRBV19 and TRBJ2-1, with D maybe TRBD2 (5 bases). V gave up 6 bases and J gave up 2 bases, with 11 bases separating them. This CDR3 spans 14 amino acids. Germline CDR1 LNHDA, CDR2 SQIVND (reference sequence). The CDR3 loop reads CASRNGKPYNEQFF. CDR3 nucleotides: TGTGCCAGTAGAAACGGGAAACCCTACAATGAGCAGTTCTTC.

V gene TRBV7-3 combines with J gene TRBJ1-1; D is ambiguous. This CDR3 contains 13 residues. CDR1 is SGHTA and CDR2 is FQGTGA in the germline V gene. With 4 bases removed from V and 5 bases from J, the gap between germline ends came to 11 bases. CDR3 sequence: CASSSDLRTEAFF. CDR3 sequence (DNA): TGTGCCAGCAGCTCAGACTTAAGGACTGAAGCTTTCTTT.

This clonotype was seen ten or more times. In nucleotides, the CDR3 is TGTGCCAGCTCATCCCCAGCAGATACGCAGTATTTT. Translation: CASSSPADTQYF. The chain is built from TRBV18 and TRBJ2-3; D unclear. Trimming took off 5 bases at V and 4 bases at J, with 7 bases between the two ends. The CDR3 covers 12 residues. Germline CDR1 and CDR2: KGHSH and LQKENI.

This clonotype has at least ten counts. The CDR3 here is CSVVRRQADTQYF. The CDR3, as DNA: TGCAGCGTTGTACGTCGACAGGCAGATACGCAGTATTTT. The chain has TRBV29-1 and TRBJ2-3, with a possible D match to TRBD1 (6 bases). Germline V CDR1 and CDR2: SQVTM, ANQGSEA. This CDR3 has 13 amino acids. Deletions cut 4 bases from V and 4 bases from J, with 12 bases between.

The chain employs TRBV5-1 and TRBJ2-7; TRBD2 agrees at 7 bases. This CDR3 has 15 amino acids. The germline CDR1 and CDR2 sequences are SGHRS and YFSETQ. With V trimmed by 4 bases and J by 4 bases, 11 bases remained unmatched. The CDR3 is CASSTTSAIRYEQYF. Here the CDR3 DNA reads TGCGCCAGCAGCACTACTAGCGCGATACGATACGAGCAGTACTTC.

The genes are TRBV5-1 and TRBJ2-7; the D gene is possibly TRBD2 (5 bases). The CDR3 contains 14 residues. Trimming removed 0 bases at V and 2 bases at J, with 9 bases between. CDR1 is SGHRS, CDR2 YFSETQ, per germline. The CDR3: CASSLGGQTYEQYF. The CDR3, as DNA: TGCGCCAGCAGCTTGGGCGGGCAGACCTACGAGCAGTACTTC.